These 29 T cell receptor beta chains were all obtained from the same sample, sequenced in a study of T cell repertoires in cytomegalovirus infection. TCRdb passed the reads through MiXCR, listing each CDR3 protein once. The sample holds about 830,000 distinct CDR3 sequences, about 31% seen once. These receptors' antigens are unknown. The sample here was cultured CD8+ T cells from PBMCs, taken from culture after CMV antigen stimulation. These TCRs come from a human donor in good health (CMV status not recorded). Some clones in this sample may be carry-over from other donors' samples.

This clonotype was recorded only once. V is TRBV12-5 and J is TRBJ2-2; either TRBD1 or TRBD2 may supply D (6 bases each). The germline V gene has CDR1 LGHNT and CDR2 FRNRAP. The CDR3 is 18 amino acids. V was pared by 7 bases and J by 7 bases, with 28 bases between. The CDR3 DNA reads as TGTGCTAGTGTATCTCCTCCACGGGGGCCACAGGATGGCGGGGAGCTGTTTTTT. Translation gives CASVSPPRGPQDGGELFF.

This clonotype occurred a few times. The V call is TRBV7-3, the J call TRBJ2-5, with D possibly TRBD1 on 7 matching bases. The CDR3 spans 15 residues. V shed 2 bases and J shed 5 bases, with 15 bases lying between them. CDR1 SGHTA and CDR2 FQGTGA come from the germline V gene. The DNA of the CDR3 is TGTGCCAGCAGCTTAGGAGGGGGCAAAGCGGAGACCCAGTACTTC. Amino acids: CASSLGGGKAETQYF.

The chain joins TRBV4-1 to TRBJ1-1, with 8 positions matching TRBD1. This CDR3 spans 14 amino acids. CDR1 and CDR2 from the germline V gene are MGHRA and YSYEKL. Losses at the gene ends were 0 bases for V and 6 bases for J; bases not matched to a gene: 3. The CDR3: CASSQDQGAAEAFF. The CDR3 region has the DNA TGCGCCAGCAGCCAAGATCAGGGGGCGGCTGAAGCTTTCTTT.

J is TRBJ2-2 and V is TRBV6-6; D unclear. V was clipped by 8 bases and J by 4 bases, with 8 bases between them. The CDR3 loop spans 12 amino acids. Germline V gene lookup returns CDR1 MNHNY and CDR2 SVGAGI (reference sequence). CDR3 coding DNA: TGTGCCAGCGGATACATCACCGGGGAGCTGTTTTTT. This translates into CASGYITGELFF.

This clonotype was recorded many times. The chain recombines TRBV7-2 with TRBJ2-3, with 7 bases aligning to TRBD2. The germline V gene encodes CDR1 SGHTA and CDR2 FQGNSA. This CDR3 contains 17 residues. The junction had 9 bases not matched to a gene; V was cut back by 1 base and J by 2 bases. DNA for the CDR3: TGTGCCAGCAGCTTAGGAGCGGGGTCCCTGTTCACAGATACGCAGTATTTT. This encodes CASSLGAGSLFTDTQYF. Based on the CDR3 plus reference TRBV7-2 and TRBJ2-3, the full variable domain is GAGVSQSPSNKVTEKGKDVELRCDPISGHTALYWYRQSLGQGLEFLIYFQGNSAPDKSGLPSDRFSAERTGGSVSTLTIQRTQQEDSAVYLCASSLGAGSLFTDTQYFGPGTRLTVL.

Comments on this clonotype: The junction and the germline gene differ at one end; a read error may be behind it. The chain carries TRBV27 and TRBJ1-5; 8 bases are a match to TRBD1. The CDR3 consists of 17 residues. In germline, CDR1 is MNHEY, CDR2 SMNVEV (reference sequence). This CDR3 is CANSLIGGQVSNQPQHF. The DNA for the CDR3 is TGTGCCAACAGTTTAATCGGGGGACAGGTCAGCAATCAGCCCCAGCATTTT.

This clonotype has only a few counts. This chain links TRBV15 with TRBJ1-6; TRBD1 agrees at 7 bases. The CDR3 runs to 14 residues. J was trimmed by 7 bases and V by 5 bases; bases with no gene match: 5. Looked up from germline, CDR1 is LNHNV and CDR2 is YYDKDF (reference sequence). The CDR3 DNA reads as TGTGCCACCAGCGGGGACAGCGTCAATTCACCCCTCCACTTT. As protein: CATSGDSVNSPLHF.

This clonotype was seen a handful of times. V usage is TRBV27 and J usage is TRBJ1-2; D possibly corresponds to TRBD1 (6 bases). This CDR3 region has 15 residues. V was cut by 3 bases and J by 7 bases, with 18 bases left in between. The V gene's germline CDR1 is MNHEY and CDR2 SMNVEV (reference sequence). The CDR3 DNA follows: TGTGCCAGCAGTTTCTTCCCAGGAGGGGGGCCTGGCTACACCTTC. Protein sequence: CASSFFPGGGPGYTF.

This clonotype was observed a single time. This sequence joins TRBV7-3 and TRBJ2-3; D uncertain. The CDR3 is 13 residues long. The V and J ends lost 10 bases and 3 bases respectively, with 14 bases between them. Per the germline V gene, CDR1 is SGHTA and CDR2 is FQGTGA. CDR3 nucleotide sequence: TGTGCCACCACGCCCGATTATACAGATACGCAGTATTTT. Protein product: CATTPDYTDTQYF.

This clonotype was counted at least ten times. This sequence joins TRBV7-8 and TRBJ1-5, with D possibly matching TRBD1 (5 bases). From germline, CDR1 is SGHVS and CDR2 FQNEAQ. Trimming shortened V by 2 bases and J by 6 bases, and 14 bases separated the two germline ends. This CDR3 has 15 residues. The CDR3 DNA follows: TGTGCCAGCAGCTTAATTCGGGCAGGGCTTCAGCCCCAGCATTTT. Translated: CASSLIRAGLQPQHF.

This clonotype was seen repeatedly, ten times or more. CDR3 in amino acids: CASSFEGSNQPQHF. The CDR3 coding sequence is TGTGCCAGCAGCTTTGAGGGGAGCAATCAGCCCCAGCATTTT. The V gene is TRBV7-2, the J gene TRBJ1-5, with TRBD1 as a possible D gene (5 bases). Looked up from germline, CDR1 is SGHTA and CDR2 is FQGNSA. Deletions cut 3 bases from V and 1 base from J, with 7 bases between. The length of the CDR3 is 14 residues. Looking up the rest from reference TRBV7-2 and TRBJ1-5 gives the full variable domain: GAGVSQSPSNKVTEKGKDVELRCDPISGHTALYWYRQSLGQGLEFLIYFQGNSAPDKSGLPSDRFSAERTGGSVSTLTIQRTQQEDSAVYLCASSFEGSNQPQHFGDGTRLSIL.

This clonotype has more than one count but fewer than ten. A read error may explain this, as a much larger clone is one base away. The CDR3 DNA reads TGTGCCAGCAGCGGATATACGCAGTATTTT. Translation: CASSGYTQYF. The V gene is TRBV7-9, the J gene TRBJ2-3; D gene ambiguous. V was clipped by 5 bases and J by 7 bases, with 4 bases between them. CDR3 size: 10 residues. Germline CDR1 is SEHNR and CDR2 is FQNEAQ (reference sequence).

Details on this clonotype: A much larger clone sits a single nucleotide away, making a read error possible. This rearrangement joins TRBV7-2 to TRBJ2-1; D possibly corresponds to TRBD1 (6 bases). Germline V lookup: CDR1 SGHTA, CDR2 FQGNSA. The CDR3 is 15 amino acids. Trimming took off 4 bases at V and 4 bases at J, with 14 bases between the two ends. The CDR3 DNA is TGTGCCAGCAGCTCCGGACAGTGGATTTACAATGAGCAGTTCTTC. Its protein product is CASSSGQWIYNEQFF.

The rearrangement joins TRBV20-1 to TRBJ2-5; D might be TRBD1 (6 bases). The V end lost 3 bases, the J end lost 5 bases, and 25 bases lay between the germline ends. The CDR3 sequence is 17 residues long. Germline values: CDR1 DFQATT, CDR2 SNEGSKA (reference sequence). In nucleotides, the CDR3 is TGCAGTGCTAGGGTTGACCCGGGACCCCAGGGGCGGGAGACCCAGTACTTC. Protein: CSARVDPGPQGRETQYF.

This chain joins TRBV7-9 and TRBJ2-3; the match to TRBD1 covers 10 bases. V lost 5 bases and J lost 4; bases outside the gene matches: 6. The germline CDR1 and CDR2 sequences are SEHNR and FQNEAQ (reference sequence). This CDR3 has 15 residues. The CDR3 DNA follows: TGTGCCAGCAGCCCACCCGGACAGGGGGCAGATACGCAGTATTTT. It yields the protein CASSPPGQGADTQYF.

This clonotype has just a few counts. The genes are TRBV6-5 and TRBJ2-2; D is ambiguous. Germline V CDR1 and CDR2: MNHEY, SVGAGI. The CDR3 totals 15 residues. The V end was cut by 2 bases, the J end by 2 bases, with 9 bases between. The DNA for the CDR3 is TGTGCCAGCAGTTACGATACAGCAAACACCGGGGAGCTGTTTTTT. Its protein product is CASSYDTANTGELFF.

The rearrangement links TRBV7-9 to TRBJ2-7; 7 bases match TRBD1. Germline CDR1 and CDR2: SEHNR and FQNEAQ (reference sequence). The CDR3 is 13 amino acids. V lost 5 bases, J lost 4 bases, and 5 bases stayed unmatched. The CDR3 reads CASSAPDRYEQYV. The CDR3 DNA follows: TGTGCCAGCAGCGCCCCGGACAGGTACGAGCAGTACGTC.

In its sample, this clonotype was seen once. The gene calls are TRBV5-6 and TRBJ2-7; 7 bases align to TRBD1. This CDR3 spans 16 amino acids. Trimming took 0 bases from V and 3 from J; bases not matched to a gene: 9. Germline-derived CDR1 and CDR2 are SGHDT and YYEEEE. CDR3 loop: CASSLARGGRSYEQYF. Written as DNA, the CDR3 is TGTGCCAGCAGCTTGGCAAGAGGGGGCAGGAGCTACGAGCAGTACTTC.

The V and J genes are TRBV6-5 and TRBJ2-7; a possible D gene is TRBD1 (6 bases). Germline CDR1 reads MNHEY; CDR2 reads SVGAGI. This CDR3 comprises 15 residues. V was cut by 4 bases and J by 4 bases, with 17 bases left in between. The CDR3 reads CASSSGTPRKYEQYV. The CDR3 DNA is TGTGCCAGCAGTTCCGGGACACCACGAAAGTACGAGCAGTACGTC.

The rearrangement links TRBV7-3 to TRBJ2-1; weak D call: TRBD1 (6 bases). The CDR3 is 11 amino acids. CDR1 is SGHTA, CDR2 FQGTGA, per germline. The V end was cut by 4 bases, the J end by 10 bases, with 8 bases between. The CDR3 region has the DNA TGTGCCAGCAGCTCCGGGACAGAGCAGTTCTTC. The encoded protein is CASSSGTEQFF.

This clonotype was recorded a few times. V and J are TRBV27 and TRBJ2-1, with 8 positions matching TRBD1. V shed 0 bases, J shed 10 bases, and the junction held 8 bases outside the gene matches. Germline lookup yields CDR1 MNHEY and CDR2 SMNVEV (reference sequence). There are 15 residues in the CDR3. The CDR3 sequence: CASSLSWTGSGEQFF. The CDR3 bases are TGTGCCAGCAGTTTATCATGGACAGGGTCGGGGGAGCAGTTCTTC.

This chain's CDR3 is CASSYSWTVTEAFF. The CDR3 DNA is TGTGCCAGCAGTTACTCGTGGACAGTCACTGAAGCTTTCTTT. The chain employs TRBV6-5 and TRBJ1-1, with D perhaps TRBD1 (6 bases). Germline V CDR1 and CDR2: MNHEY, SVGAGI. Deletions cut 0 bases from V and 4 bases from J, with 9 bases between. There are 14 residues in the CDR3.

About this clonotype: The CDR3 does not close with the conserved phenylalanine or tryptophan, likely indicating a read error. The rearrangement joins TRBV7-9 to TRBJ2-3; D may be TRBD2 (6 bases). This CDR3 has 13 amino acids. Looked up from germline, CDR1 is SEHNR and CDR2 is FQNEAQ (reference sequence). CDR3 nucleotides: TGCGGATGGGGGGTGTTGGGTCCAGATACGCAGTATTCT. Amino acid sequence: CGWGVLGPDTQYS.

CDR3 sequence: CASSQGLHGYTF. In DNA, the CDR3 is TGTGCCAGCAGTCAGGGTTTACATGGCTACACCTTC. J is TRBJ1-2 and V is TRBV12-3 or TRBV12-4, with D possibly matching TRBD1 (5 bases). The CDR3 is 12 residues long. Trimming left V 5 bases short and J 6 bases short, with 10 bases between.

On this clonotype: The junction shows a germline mismatch at one end, possibly a read error. The chain joins TRBV7-2 to TRBJ2-3; D is uncertain. Germline loops: CDR1 SGHTA, CDR2 FQGNSA. The CDR3 totals 15 residues. The CDR3 nucleotides read TGTGTCAGCAGCTTAGTTTATCAGCCCACAGATACGCAGTATTTT. It codes for CVSSLVYQPTDTQYF. Looking up the rest from reference TRBV7-2 and TRBJ2-3 gives the full variable domain: GAGVSQSPSNKVTEKGKDVELRCDPISGHTALYWYRQSLGQGLEFLIYFQGNSAPDKSGLPSDRFSAERTGGSVSTLTIQRTQQEDSAVYLCVSSLVYQPTDTQYFGPGTRLTVL.

This clonotype was detected a few times. This chain connects TRBV7-9 to TRBJ2-3, with TRBD2 identical over 8 bases. In germline, CDR1 is SEHNR, CDR2 FQNEAQ (reference sequence). Trimming took 8 bases from V and 3 from J; bases not matched to a gene: 4. This CDR3 contains 13 residues. CDR3 region: CASEQRGTDTQYF. The CDR3 DNA is TGTGCCAGCGAACAGCGGGGGACAGATACGCAGTATTTT.

The chain is built from TRBV4-1 and TRBJ2-7, with D perhaps TRBD1 (6 bases). CDR3 length: 15 amino acids. The V gene lost 3 bases and the J gene lost 3 bases, with 15 bases spanning the gap. The V gene's germline CDR1 is MGHRA and CDR2 YSYEKL. This CDR3 is CASSHRTTGYYEQYF. The CDR3 bases are TGCGCCAGCAGCCATCGCACGACAGGCTACTACGAGCAGTACTTC.

This clonotype has only a few counts. This chain connects TRBV7-9 to TRBJ1-4; D gene ambiguous. The CDR3 extends over 13 amino acids. V lost 7 bases and J lost 2, with 8 bases in between. Germline V lookup: CDR1 SEHNR, CDR2 FQNEAQ (reference sequence). CDR3 coding DNA: TGTGCCAGCACCCCCCGGACTAATGAAAAACTGTTTTTT. It is translated as CASTPRTNEKLFF.

The rearrangement uses TRBV12-3 or TRBV12-4 and TRBJ2-7; D is uncertain. The CDR3 extends over 11 amino acids. Trimming pared 3 bases from V and 6 bases from J, leaving 6 bases between. The CDR3 region is CASSFTVEQYF. The CDR3 DNA follows: TGTGCCAGCAGTTTCACAGTCGAGCAGTACTTC.